This is a list of T cell receptor beta chains from one sample in a study of blood T cell repertoires in COVID-19. Sequenced by immunoSEQ multiplex PCR; TCRdb stores in-frame clones only, minus some. Of 470,000 or so clones listed, around 89% are singletons. The sequenced material came from peripheral blood. Every receptor here comes from a young woman with acute or convalescent COVID-19. Both conserved end residues are part of each CDR3. A D gene is named only where the DNA matches it firmly. The size field is filled for only some rows; it gives once, few, many or a size class.

clone_size	d_call	v_call	j_call	cdr3_nt	cdr3_aa
once	.	TRBV5-4	TRBJ2-7	TGTGCCAGCAGCTTGCAGGGGACGGTCTACGAGCAGTACTTC	CASSLQGTVYEQYF
.	.	TRBV18	TRBJ1-4	TGTGCCAGCTCACAAAATACAGGGTTGGCTAATGAAAAACTGTTTTTT	CASSQNTGLANEKLFF
.	.	TRBV3-1/TRBV3-2	TRBJ2-3	TGTGCCAGCAGCCGGCCTGTAAGGGGGAAACTAGATACGCAGTATTTT	CASSRPVRGKLDTQYF
.	.	TRBV2	TRBJ2-7	TGTGCCAGCAGTGATATGAGCGAGCAGTACTTC	CASSDMSEQYF
.	TRBD1	TRBV19	TRBJ1-3	TGTGCCAGTAGCTGGACAGGACTCTCTGGAAACACCATATATTTT	CASSWTGLSGNTIYF
.	TRBD1	TRBV24-1	TRBJ2-7	TGTGCCACCAGTGACCCGGGACAGGGCTCCGAGCAGTACTTC	CATSDPGQGSEQYF
.	TRBD2	TRBV24-1	TRBJ2-3	TGTGCCACCAGTGATTCCTTAGCGGGGTTAACAGATACGCAGTATTTT	CATSDSLAGLTDTQYF
.	.	TRBV24-1	TRBJ2-1	TGTGCCACCAGTGCAGGGTCCGGAGATGAGCAGTTCTTC	CATSAGSGDEQFF
.	TRBD2	TRBV4-1	TRBJ2-7	TGCGCCAGCAGCAAAACTAGCGGGGCTTACGAGCAGTACTTC	CASSKTSGAYEQYF
.	.	TRBV2	TRBJ1-5	TGTGCCAGCAGTGAAGGGGGCCCTAGGCAGCCCCAGCATTTT	CASSEGGPRQPQHF
few	TRBD1	TRBV19	TRBJ1-5	TGTGCCAGTAGTGCGATCGACAGGGGCGACAATCAGCCCCAGCATTTT	CASSAIDRGDNQPQHF
.	.	TRBV27	TRBJ2-1	TGTGCCAGCAGTTTAAGGGGTAACGGTGAGCAGTTCTTC	CASSLRGNGEQFF
.	.	TRBV3-1/TRBV3-2	TRBJ1-2	TGTGCCAGCAGCCAAGTTGGATCGAAAAGGGGTTACAGCTATGGCTACACCTTC	CASSQVGSKRGYSYGYTF
.	TRBD1	TRBV4-1	TRBJ1-5	TGCGCCAGCAGCCGAGGGACAGGGGCTCAGCCCCAGCATTTT	CASSRGTGAQPQHF
few	TRBD1	TRBV19	TRBJ2-7	TGTGCCAGAAAGGGGACAGCTGTTAGGAACGAGCAGTACTTC	CARKGTAVRNEQYF
.	TRBD1	TRBV4-1	TRBJ2-7	TGCGCCAGCAGCCCAGACAGGGACGAGCAGTACTTC	CASSPDRDEQYF
.	TRBD2	TRBV18	TRBJ2-5	TGTGCCAGCTCACCGGCGGGAGAAGAGACCCAGTACTTC	CASSPAGEETQYF
.	.	TRBV9	TRBJ2-3	TGTGCCAGCAGCCCAGTCCCAGATACGCAGTATTTT	CASSPVPDTQYF
few	TRBD1	TRBV10-1	TRBJ1-6	TGCGCCAGCAGCCCGGGACAGGGAAGCCCAAGGAGCTCCTATAATTCACCCCTCCACTTT	CASSPGQGSPRSSYNSPLHF
.	TRBD1	TRBV28	TRBJ1-2	TGTGCCAGCAGCCCGGGACAGGGATGGGGCTACACCTTC	CASSPGQGWGYTF
.	.	TRBV4-1	TRBJ2-5	TGCGCCAGCAGCCAAGCGGACGGGGGCCAAGAGACCCAGTACTTC	CASSQADGGQETQYF
.	.	TRBV7-2	TRBJ2-1	TGTGCCAGCAGACAAAGGGGGACCTACAATGAGCAGTTCTTC	CASRQRGTYNEQFF
.	TRBD1	TRBV27	TRBJ2-3	TGTGCCAGAAAGGGGGACAGGGCGTTCACAGATACGCAGTATTTT	CARKGDRAFTDTQYF
.	.	TRBV25-1	TRBJ1-4	TGTGCCAGCAGTGATAGTACCTTTAATGAAAAACTGTTTTTT	CASSDSTFNEKLFF
once	.	TRBV27	TRBJ2-1	TGTGCCAGCAGTCCGCGGGCTAGCTGGGATGAGCAGTTCTTC	CASSPRASWDEQFF
.	TRBD1	TRBV13	TRBJ2-7	TGTGCCAGCAGCTTAGGGACAGGGGGCAGGGAGCAGTACTTC	CASSLGTGGREQYF
.	.	TRBV6-5	TRBJ1-4	TGTGCCAGCAGTATAGACAGCTCTGGTGCACTGTTTTTT	CASSIDSSGALFF
.	TRBD2	TRBV6-5	TRBJ2-2	TGTGCCAGCAGTACTAGCGGGAACACCGGGGAGCTGTTTTTT	CASSTSGNTGELFF
.	.	TRBV15	TRBJ2-1	TGTGCCACCAGCAGAGATCTGGGCAACTACAATGAGCAGTTCTTC	CATSRDLGNYNEQFF
.	.	TRBV4-2	TRBJ2-1	TGTGCCAGCAGCTTTAGGGGCGAGACGTTCTTC	CASSFRGETFF
.	.	TRBV19	TRBJ2-3	TGTGCCAGCGCCAATATCTCCCTTAGCGGAATTCCCACAGATACGCAGTATTTT	CASANISLSGIPTDTQYF
.	.	TRBV29-1	TRBJ2-7	TGCAGCGTTGAGGGAGCGGCAGACCACTACGAGCAGTACTTC	CSVEGAADHYEQYF
.	TRBD1	TRBV3-1/TRBV3-2	TRBJ1-1	TGTGCCAGCAGCCATCAACAGGATAGGGGGCTCACTGAAGCTTTCTTT	CASSHQQDRGLTEAFF
.	.	TRBV2	TRBJ1-1	TGTGCCAGCCGCCGCAGTACCACTGAAGCTTTCTTT	CASRRSTTEAFF
.	.	TRBV5-1	TRBJ2-3	TGCGCCAGCAGCCGGGACAAATTCACAGATACGCAGTATTTT	CASSRDKFTDTQYF
.	.	TRBV7-2	TRBJ1-6	TGTGCCAGCAGCTTAGCAGCCTGGGGCTCACCCCTCCACTTT	CASSLAAWGSPLHF